This entry features one TCR beta chain sequence. A quantity of about 0.5 to 1 ug RNA underwent reverse transcription using random hexamers. Multiplex immunoSEQ PCR targeted 54 Vbeta and 13 Jbeta TCR beta segments. TCRdb redid the calling of the immunoSEQ multiplex PCR reads with MiXCR, one entry per CDR3 protein. The top ten hold approximately 0.094% of the sample, which has about 240,000 distinct CDR3 sequences, less than 96% seen once. In Susac syndrome patients, recently defined diagnostic criteria for definite or probable disease were met. This entry belongs to a study of CD8 T cells in Susac syndrome. Study overall: The sequenced Susac syndrome patients comprised five or six with active disease and fewer than ten in remission. Each patient with Susac syndrome, at the time of blood draw, was therapy-naive, on corticosteroids, or on intravenous immunoglobulin alone.

The germline gives CDR1 SGHDN, CDR2 FVKESK. This CDR3 is built from 16 residues. The V end lost 1 base, the J end lost 2 bases, and 14 bases lay between the germline ends. Sequencing was done on a sample of CD4+ T cells from PBMCs. The chain combines TRBV14 with TRBJ2-5; D is possibly TRBD1 (6 bases). This receptor was taken from a human donor with Susac syndrome. The CDR3 here is CASSQGRWTEQETQYF. Here the CDR3 DNA reads TGTGCCAGCAGCCAAGGGAGATGGACAGAACAAGAGACCCAGTACTTC. Full variable domain (missing parts from reference TRBV14 and TRBJ2-5): EAGVTQFPSHSVIEKGQTVTLRCDPISGHDNLYWYRRVMGKEIKFLLHFVKESKQDESGMPNNRFLAERTGGTYSTLKVQPAELEDSGVYFCASSQGRWTEQETQYFGPGTRLLVL.